The rows below give T cell receptor beta chains drawn from one sample of a study of T cell changes during pregnancy in multiple sclerosis. Here immunoSEQ multiplex PCR was the method, and the copy in TCRdb shows in-frame clones only, minus some. The data show around 69,000 clones, about 91% seen once. Specimen: CD8+ T cells from peripheral blood mononuclear cells, collected before pregnancy. The receptors here all came from a female donor with multiple sclerosis, enrolled in a pregnancy study. Both conserved end residues are part of each CDR3. The order of the fields is D gene, clone size, J gene, V gene, CDR3 protein, CDR3 DNA. D genes are given only for firm matches. Only part of the rows carry a size: once, few, many, or a class if the clone is expanded.

d_call: -; clone_size: -; j_call: TRBJ2-7; v_call: TRBV2; cdr3_aa: CASGRSTGGTYEQYF; cdr3_nt: TGTGCCAGCGGACGGTCGACAGGCGGAACCTACGAGCAGTACTTC
d_call: TRBD1; clone_size: -; j_call: TRBJ1-2; v_call: TRBV9; cdr3_aa: CASSVYGTGLVGGYTF; cdr3_nt: TGTGCCAGCAGCGTATATGGGACAGGGTTAGTGGGTGGCTACACCTTC
d_call: TRBD2; clone_size: -; j_call: TRBJ2-1; v_call: TRBV9; cdr3_aa: CASSVSGTAYNEQFF; cdr3_nt: TGTGCCAGCAGCGTTAGCGGGACGGCCTACAATGAGCAGTTCTTC
d_call: -; clone_size: -; j_call: TRBJ1-4; v_call: TRBV7-6; cdr3_aa: CASSPGLDRANEKLFF; cdr3_nt: TGTGCCAGCAGCCCGGGTCTGGACAGAGCTAATGAAAAACTGTTTTTT
d_call: TRBD2; clone_size: -; j_call: TRBJ2-3; v_call: TRBV2; cdr3_aa: CASRETSGGTDTQYF; cdr3_nt: TGTGCCAGCAGAGAGACTAGCGGGGGCACAGATACGCAGTATTTT
d_call: TRBD2; clone_size: -; j_call: TRBJ2-7; v_call: TRBV7-3; cdr3_aa: CASSLSGSGGFEQYF; cdr3_nt: TGTGCCAGCAGCCTTAGCGGTAGCGGGGGCTTCGAGCAGTACTTC
d_call: TRBD2; clone_size: -; j_call: TRBJ2-1; v_call: TRBV5-6; cdr3_aa: CASTTARGGTNEQFF; cdr3_nt: TGTGCCAGCACCACAGCACGGGGGGGCACCAATGAGCAGTTCTTC
d_call: TRBD1; clone_size: -; j_call: TRBJ1-2; v_call: TRBV19; cdr3_aa: CASSIERQGAFGYTF; cdr3_nt: TGTGCCAGTAGTATAGAGAGACAGGGGGCGTTTGGCTACACCTTC
d_call: -; clone_size: -; j_call: TRBJ2-7; v_call: TRBV28; cdr3_aa: CASSISTGYEQYF; cdr3_nt: TGTGCCAGCAGCATCTCAACAGGGTACGAGCAGTACTTC
d_call: TRBD1; clone_size: -; j_call: TRBJ2-5; v_call: TRBV7-3; cdr3_aa: CASSLGQGVQETQYF; cdr3_nt: TGTGCCAGCAGCTTAGGACAGGGAGTACAAGAGACCCAGTACTTC
d_call: TRBD1; clone_size: -; j_call: TRBJ2-7; v_call: TRBV19; cdr3_aa: CASSAGTGNYEQYF; cdr3_nt: TGTGCCAGTAGTGCAGGGACAGGGAACTACGAGCAGTACTTC
d_call: TRBD2; clone_size: -; j_call: TRBJ2-7; v_call: TRBV27; cdr3_aa: CASSLFSGGAPYEQYF; cdr3_nt: TGTGCCAGCAGTTTGTTTAGCGGGGGGGCCCCCTACGAGCAGTACTTC
d_call: -; clone_size: -; j_call: TRBJ1-5; v_call: TRBV2; cdr3_aa: CASSGEGHLSNQPQHF; cdr3_nt: TGTGCCAGCAGTGGTGAGGGACACCTTAGCAATCAGCCCCAGCATTTT
d_call: -; clone_size: -; j_call: TRBJ2-5; v_call: TRBV5-8; cdr3_aa: CASSPVFTTTYQETQYF; cdr3_nt: TGTGCCAGCAGCCCGGTCTTCACTACCACGTACCAAGAGACCCAGTACTTC
d_call: -; clone_size: -; j_call: TRBJ1-5; v_call: TRBV4-1; cdr3_aa: CASSQEPRPGQPQHF; cdr3_nt: TGCGCCAGCAGCCAGGAGCCCCGACCCGGTCAGCCCCAGCATTTT
d_call: TRBD2; clone_size: -; j_call: TRBJ2-3; v_call: TRBV9; cdr3_aa: CASSVEGGGTSLDTQYF; cdr3_nt: TGTGCCAGCAGCGTAGAGGGAGGTGGGACTAGCTTGGATACGCAGTATTTT
d_call: TRBD1; clone_size: -; j_call: TRBJ2-1; v_call: TRBV19; cdr3_aa: CASSPPRGPSYNEQFF; cdr3_nt: TGTGCCAGTAGTCCACCGAGGGGGCCCTCCTACAATGAGCAGTTCTTC
d_call: -; clone_size: -; j_call: TRBJ2-7; v_call: TRBV7-9; cdr3_aa: CASSLASVYEQYF; cdr3_nt: TGTGCCAGCAGCTTAGCGTCGGTTTACGAGCAGTACTTC
d_call: TRBD1; clone_size: once; j_call: TRBJ2-7; v_call: TRBV4-1; cdr3_aa: CASSSTGTSYEQYF; cdr3_nt: TGCGCCAGCAGTTCGACAGGGACATCCTACGAGCAGTACTTC
d_call: -; clone_size: -; j_call: TRBJ2-1; v_call: TRBV7-9; cdr3_aa: CASSPRGSSYNEQFF; cdr3_nt: TGTGCCAGCAGCCCCCGGGGGAGCTCCTACAATGAGCAGTTCTTC
d_call: TRBD1; clone_size: -; j_call: TRBJ1-1; v_call: TRBV2; cdr3_aa: CASSPTGGGTEAFF; cdr3_nt: TGTGCCAGCAGTCCTACAGGGGGCGGCACTGAAGCTTTCTTT
d_call: TRBD1; clone_size: -; j_call: TRBJ2-7; v_call: TRBV5-6; cdr3_aa: CASSLSGTGGIYEQYF; cdr3_nt: TGTGCCAGCAGCTTGAGTGGGACAGGGGGAATCTACGAGCAGTACTTC
d_call: -; clone_size: -; j_call: TRBJ2-5; v_call: TRBV11-2; cdr3_aa: CASSLLLAEQETQYF; cdr3_nt: TGTGCCAGCAGCTTATTGCTAGCCGAACAAGAGACCCAGTACTTC
d_call: -; clone_size: -; j_call: TRBJ1-5; v_call: TRBV7-9; cdr3_aa: CASSLGHQPQHF; cdr3_nt: TGTGCCAGCAGCTTGGGGCACCAGCCCCAGCATTTT
d_call: -; clone_size: -; j_call: TRBJ1-1; v_call: TRBV14; cdr3_aa: CASSQGANTEAFF; cdr3_nt: TGTGCCAGCAGCCAAGGAGCGAACACTGAAGCTTTCTTT
d_call: -; clone_size: -; j_call: TRBJ1-5; v_call: TRBV27; cdr3_aa: CASSVGTGTPPRQPQHF; cdr3_nt: TGTGCCAGCAGTGTAGGGACCGGGACACCACCTCGACAGCCCCAGCATTTT
d_call: -; clone_size: -; j_call: TRBJ2-7; v_call: TRBV2; cdr3_aa: CASSPGDSYEQYF; cdr3_nt: TGTGCCAGCAGCCCGGGTGACTCCTACGAGCAGTACTTC
d_call: -; clone_size: -; j_call: TRBJ2-2; v_call: TRBV7-6; cdr3_aa: CASSLASLVSGELFF; cdr3_nt: TGTGCCAGCAGCTTGGCTAGCCTAGTTTCCGGGGAGCTGTTTTTT
d_call: -; clone_size: -; j_call: TRBJ1-5; v_call: TRBV4-1; cdr3_aa: CASSQVHLGQTDQPQHF; cdr3_nt: TGCGCCAGCAGCCAAGTCCACTTAGGACAGACCGATCAGCCCCAGCATTTT
d_call: -; clone_size: -; j_call: TRBJ2-7; v_call: TRBV7-9; cdr3_aa: CASSLSMGEWARKQYF; cdr3_nt: TGTGCCAGCAGCCTCTCTATGGGTGAGTGGGCCAGGAAGCAGTACTTC
d_call: -; clone_size: -; j_call: TRBJ1-5; v_call: TRBV9; cdr3_aa: CASSATGTPNQPQHF; cdr3_nt: TGTGCCAGCAGCGCGACCGGGACACCGAATCAGCCCCAGCATTTT
d_call: TRBD1; clone_size: once; j_call: TRBJ2-1; v_call: TRBV9; cdr3_aa: CASSAPGQGYNEQFF; cdr3_nt: TGTGCCAGCAGCGCCCCGGGACAGGGATACAATGAGCAGTTCTTC
d_call: TRBD1; clone_size: -; j_call: TRBJ1-1; v_call: TRBV9; cdr3_aa: CASSPSGQGSIAFF; cdr3_nt: TGTGCCAGCAGCCCATCTGGACAGGGGAGTATAGCTTTCTTT
d_call: -; clone_size: -; j_call: TRBJ1-1; v_call: TRBV27; cdr3_aa: CASSLVMNTEAFF; cdr3_nt: TGTGCCAGCAGTTTAGTAATGAACACTGAAGCTTTCTTT
d_call: -; clone_size: -; j_call: TRBJ2-5; v_call: TRBV7-9; cdr3_aa: CASSPLQDLEETQYF; cdr3_nt: TGTGCCAGCAGCCCCCTCCAGGATCTGGAAGAGACCCAGTACTTC
d_call: -; clone_size: -; j_call: TRBJ2-7; v_call: TRBV19; cdr3_aa: CASSPGRLDYEQYF; cdr3_nt: TGTGCCAGTAGTCCAGGGCGCTTGGACTACGAGCAGTACTTC
d_call: TRBD1; clone_size: -; j_call: TRBJ1-4; v_call: TRBV2; cdr3_aa: CASSEGQGPPEKLFF; cdr3_nt: TGTGCCAGCAGTGAAGGACAGGGACCACCCGAAAAACTGTTTTTT
d_call: -; clone_size: once; j_call: TRBJ1-4; v_call: TRBV29-1; cdr3_aa: CSVEVVSRTNNEKLFF; cdr3_nt: TGCAGCGTTGAAGTAGTCTCGCGGACTAATAATGAAAAACTGTTTTTT
d_call: -; clone_size: -; j_call: TRBJ1-5; v_call: TRBV6-1; cdr3_aa: CASSEVRGSNQPQHF; cdr3_nt: TGTGCCAGCAGTGAAGTTAGGGGTAGCAATCAGCCCCAGCATTTT
d_call: -; clone_size: -; j_call: TRBJ1-1; v_call: TRBV29-1; cdr3_aa: CSVGTANTEAFF; cdr3_nt: TGCAGCGTTGGGACAGCAAACACTGAAGCTTTCTTT
d_call: TRBD1; clone_size: -; j_call: TRBJ1-1; v_call: TRBV6-1; cdr3_aa: CARRDRELEAFF; cdr3_nt: TGTGCCAGGAGGGACAGGGAGTTGGAAGCTTTCTTT
d_call: -; clone_size: -; j_call: TRBJ2-7; v_call: TRBV27; cdr3_aa: CASTQGHEQYF; cdr3_nt: TGTGCCAGTACACAGGGTCACGAGCAGTACTTC
d_call: TRBD1; clone_size: -; j_call: TRBJ2-7; v_call: TRBV9; cdr3_aa: CASSGTGSDEQYF; cdr3_nt: TGTGCCAGCAGCGGGACAGGGTCCGACGAGCAGTACTTC
d_call: -; clone_size: -; j_call: TRBJ2-5; v_call: TRBV9; cdr3_aa: CASSVQDLGGGETQYF; cdr3_nt: TGTGCCAGCAGCGTCCAAGATCTGGGGGGAGGAGAGACCCAGTACTTC
d_call: TRBD2; clone_size: once; j_call: TRBJ2-1; v_call: TRBV2; cdr3_aa: CASSGLAGDNEQFF; cdr3_nt: TGTGCCAGCAGTGGACTAGCGGGGGACAATGAGCAGTTCTTC
d_call: TRBD1; clone_size: -; j_call: TRBJ2-7; v_call: TRBV9; cdr3_aa: CASSVGTGGAGGEQYF; cdr3_nt: TGTGCCAGCAGCGTAGGTACAGGGGGCGCCGGGGGCGAGCAGTACTTC
d_call: -; clone_size: few; j_call: TRBJ2-2; v_call: TRBV27; cdr3_aa: CASSFAGAGGELFF; cdr3_nt: TGTGCCAGCAGTTTCGCAGGGGCAGGCGGGGAGCTGTTTTTT
d_call: -; clone_size: -; j_call: TRBJ1-5; v_call: TRBV7-8; cdr3_aa: CASSLGQYSNQPQHF; cdr3_nt: TGTGCCAGCAGCTTAGGACAGTATAGCAATCAGCCCCAGCATTTT
d_call: -; clone_size: -; j_call: TRBJ1-4; v_call: TRBV7-6; cdr3_aa: CASSFRGGSEKLFF; cdr3_nt: TGTGCCAGCAGCTTTAGGGGCGGTAGTGAAAAACTGTTTTTT
d_call: TRBD1; clone_size: -; j_call: TRBJ2-3; v_call: TRBV7-2; cdr3_aa: CASSPWDSLTDTQYF; cdr3_nt: TGTGCCAGCAGCCCCTGGGACAGTCTCACAGATACGCAGTATTTT
d_call: TRBD1; clone_size: once; j_call: TRBJ2-7; v_call: TRBV27; cdr3_aa: CASSSLGQGIHEQYF; cdr3_nt: TGTGCCAGCAGTAGCCTGGGACAGGGGATCCACGAGCAGTACTTC
d_call: TRBD1; clone_size: few; j_call: TRBJ2-7; v_call: TRBV10-1; cdr3_aa: CASSLDRESEQYF; cdr3_nt: TGCGCCAGCAGCCTGGACAGGGAGTCCGAGCAGTACTTC
d_call: -; clone_size: -; j_call: TRBJ2-7; v_call: TRBV27; cdr3_aa: CASSLDMAPHEQYF; cdr3_nt: TGTGCCAGCAGTTTAGACATGGCCCCGCATGAGCAGTACTTC
d_call: -; clone_size: -; j_call: TRBJ1-5; v_call: TRBV27; cdr3_aa: CASSSHPPGQPQHF; cdr3_nt: TGTGCCAGCAGTTCCCACCCTCCAGGGCAGCCCCAGCATTTT
d_call: TRBD1; clone_size: few; j_call: TRBJ1-1; v_call: TRBV5-1; cdr3_aa: CASSGGTGGFTEAFF; cdr3_nt: TGCGCCAGCAGCGGGGGGACAGGGGGCTTCACTGAAGCTTTCTTT
d_call: TRBD1; clone_size: once; j_call: TRBJ2-7; v_call: TRBV6-1; cdr3_aa: CASRGQGASYEQYF; cdr3_nt: TGTGCCAGCCGAGGACAGGGTGCCTCCTACGAGCAGTACTTC
d_call: -; clone_size: -; j_call: TRBJ2-1; v_call: TRBV25-1; cdr3_aa: CASSAYWTVIPNEQFF; cdr3_nt: TGTGCCAGCAGTGCATATTGGACAGTTATCCCCAATGAGCAGTTCTTC
d_call: -; clone_size: -; j_call: TRBJ1-5; v_call: TRBV12-5; cdr3_aa: CASGLEGRVDQPQHF; cdr3_nt: TGTGCTAGTGGTTTAGAGGGAAGGGTGGATCAGCCCCAGCATTTT
d_call: TRBD1; clone_size: -; j_call: TRBJ2-7; v_call: TRBV4-1; cdr3_aa: CASSQDPGDRASYEQYF; cdr3_nt: TGCGCCAGCAGCCAAGATCCGGGGGACAGGGCCTCCTACGAGCAGTACTTC
d_call: -; clone_size: -; j_call: TRBJ2-7; v_call: TRBV29-1; cdr3_aa: CSVESGNSYEQYF; cdr3_nt: TGCAGCGTTGAAAGCGGAAACTCCTACGAGCAGTACTTC